This T cell receptor beta chain was identified in a study of T cell responses to AZD1222 COVID-19 vaccine. The germline CDR1 and CDR2 sequences are SGDLS and YYNGEE. Trimming cost V 4 bases and J 6 bases, with 23 bases left between them. The length of the CDR3 is 17 residues. Broader study findings: Donors were chiefly white British, with a greater number of females, and clonal diversity was perhaps underestimated. Seropositive at baseline were only a handful of AZD1222 recipients.

Turning to this clone: Its antigen remains unknown.

Produced via immunoSEQ multiplex PCR; TCRdb's table is partial and in-frame only. The table lists about 140,000 clones, 85% to 95% of them singletons. This chain uses TRBV9 with TRBJ2-1; a weak D match, TRBD2 (6 bases). Here the sequenced sample was peripheral blood, taken on day 0 of AZD1222 vaccination. The sequence was collected from an adult in good health. This CDR3 reads CASSPGSGGARSNEQFF. CDR3 nucleotides: TGTGCCAGCAGCCCCGGGAGCGGCGGAGCCCGTAGCAATGAGCAGTTCTTC. Full variable domain (outside the CDR3, taken from reference TRBV9 and TRBJ2-1): DSGVTQTPKHLITATGQRVTLRCSPRSGDLSVYWYQQSLDQGLQFLIQYYNGEERAKGNILERFSAQQFPDLHSELNLSSLELGDSALYFCASSPGSGGARSNEQFFGPGTRLTVL.